Given below is one TCR beta chain in context. The germline gives CDR1 SGHVS, CDR2 FQNEAQ. With 5 bases clipped from V and 3 bases from J, the junction kept 30 bases outside the gene matches. CDR3 size: 22 residues. The data were taken from a study of shared T cell receptors in the human thymus. Only in-frame clones appear in the TCRdb table, and some are missing; sequencing was by immunoSEQ multiplex PCR. The sample shows about 660,000 clones, roughly 90% of them seen only once. The sample also formed part of further work on human thymus T cells. As that study records: Healthy Finnish infants undergoing corrective surgery for congenital heart defects provided the donor material. Corrective cardiac operations yielded the resected thymus tissue. Thymic as well as blood repertoires seemed to favor certain V and J genes unevenly.

The genes are TRBV7-8 and TRBJ2-5, with TRBD2 matching 7 bases. The receptor comes from a boy in the first two years of life with a congenital heart defect. The sample was thymocytes. The CDR3 coding sequence is TGTGCCAGCAGCCCAAGAGGAGGCCTAGCGGTGGCCTTCGGGGGTAGTAAAGAGACCCAGTACTTC. This translates into CASSPRGGLAVAFGGSKETQYF.